These T cell receptor beta chains were read from a single sample in a study of lymphopenia after photon versus proton radiotherapy. The repertoire was sequenced with immunoSEQ multiplex PCR; TCRdb's copy has only in-frame clones and lacks some. The table records roughly 41,000 clones, 85% to 90% of them present only once. The sequences come from peripheral blood, collected from a patient treated with photon-based radiotherapy. These receptors originate from a man aged 50-60 years with gastric cancer. The CDR3 runs from the conserved cysteine through the conserved F or W. A D gene is named only where the DNA matches it firmly. Rows give clone size only sometimes, using once, few, many, or a class for an expanded clone.

d_call: TRBD1; j_call: TRBJ2-5; v_call: TRBV6-1; clone_size: .; cdr3_aa: CASRRGQPQETQYF; cdr3_nt: TGTGCCAGCAGAAGGGGACAGCCGCAAGAGACCCAGTACTTC
d_call: .; j_call: TRBJ1-1; v_call: TRBV18; clone_size: .; cdr3_aa: CASSPTAKDTEAFF; cdr3_nt: TGTGCCAGCTCACCAACAGCTAAAGACACTGAAGCTTTCTTT
d_call: TRBD1; j_call: TRBJ2-5; v_call: TRBV9; clone_size: .; cdr3_aa: CASSARTGGEETQYF; cdr3_nt: TGTGCCAGCAGCGCGCGGACAGGGGGCGAAGAGACCCAGTACTTC
d_call: .; j_call: TRBJ1-2; v_call: TRBV18; clone_size: .; cdr3_aa: CASSPGRTNYGYTF; cdr3_nt: TGTGCCAGCTCACCGGGGCGCACGAACTATGGCTACACCTTC
d_call: .; j_call: TRBJ2-1; v_call: TRBV18; clone_size: .; cdr3_aa: CASSADGYNEQFF; cdr3_nt: TGTGCCAGCTCAGCGGACGGATACAATGAGCAGTTCTTC
d_call: TRBD2; j_call: TRBJ2-1; v_call: TRBV6-6; clone_size: .; cdr3_aa: CASSSLAGERNEQFF; cdr3_nt: TGTGCCAGCAGCTCACTAGCGGGAGAACGGAATGAGCAGTTCTTC
d_call: TRBD2; j_call: TRBJ2-1; v_call: TRBV4-2; clone_size: .; cdr3_aa: CASSQGLAGLPYYNEQFF; cdr3_nt: TGTGCCAGCAGCCAAGGACTAGCGGGTCTACCATATTACAATGAGCAGTTCTTC
d_call: TRBD1; j_call: TRBJ2-3; v_call: TRBV19; clone_size: .; cdr3_aa: CASSLPGQGANTQYF; cdr3_nt: TGTGCCAGTAGTCTTCCGGGACAGGGGGCAAATACGCAGTATTTT
d_call: .; j_call: TRBJ1-2; v_call: TRBV30; clone_size: .; cdr3_aa: CAWSVTDSKYGYTF; cdr3_nt: TGTGCCTGGAGTGTGACCGATAGCAAGTATGGCTACACCTTC
d_call: TRBD2; j_call: TRBJ2-7; v_call: TRBV10-3; clone_size: .; cdr3_aa: CATLNSGTSGSYEQYF; cdr3_nt: TGTGCCACATTAAACTCCGGGACTAGCGGTTCCTACGAGCAGTACTTC
d_call: .; j_call: TRBJ2-3; v_call: TRBV5-1; clone_size: .; cdr3_aa: CASSLGRGEDTQYF; cdr3_nt: TGCGCCAGCAGCTTGGGGAGGGGAGAAGATACGCAGTATTTT
d_call: .; j_call: TRBJ2-5; v_call: TRBV28; clone_size: .; cdr3_aa: CASKGGKETQYF; cdr3_nt: TGTGCCAGCAAGGGGGGGAAAGAGACCCAGTACTTC
d_call: .; j_call: TRBJ2-3; v_call: TRBV4-3; clone_size: .; cdr3_aa: CASSQESWDTQYF; cdr3_nt: TGCGCCAGCAGCCAAGAATCTTGGGATACGCAGTATTTT
d_call: .; j_call: TRBJ1-1; v_call: TRBV14; clone_size: .; cdr3_aa: CASSSHRWPKNTEAFF; cdr3_nt: TGTGCCAGCAGCTCCCACCGGTGGCCGAAGAACACTGAAGCTTTCTTT
d_call: TRBD1; j_call: TRBJ2-2; v_call: TRBV28; clone_size: .; cdr3_aa: CASSLRTGGYGELFF; cdr3_nt: TGTGCCAGCAGCCTTCGGACAGGGGGCTACGGGGAGCTGTTTTTT
d_call: TRBD1; j_call: TRBJ1-4; v_call: TRBV28; clone_size: .; cdr3_aa: CASREGTGNEKLFF; cdr3_nt: TGTGCCAGCAGGGAAGGGACAGGGAATGAAAAACTGTTTTTT
d_call: .; j_call: TRBJ1-1; v_call: TRBV6-5; clone_size: once; cdr3_aa: CASSYSVEVNTEAFF; cdr3_nt: TGTGCCAGCAGTTACTCGGTCGAGGTGAACACTGAAGCTTTCTTT
d_call: .; j_call: TRBJ2-1; v_call: TRBV4-1; clone_size: .; cdr3_aa: CASSQVSAPGNEQFF; cdr3_nt: TGCGCCAGCAGCCAAGTTTCCGCTCCTGGCAATGAGCAGTTCTTC
d_call: TRBD1; j_call: TRBJ1-2; v_call: TRBV11-3; clone_size: .; cdr3_aa: CASSPWDRGRDSYGYTF; cdr3_nt: TGTGCCAGCAGCCCCTGGGACAGGGGGCGAGATAGCTATGGCTACACCTTC
d_call: .; j_call: TRBJ2-1; v_call: TRBV19; clone_size: .; cdr3_aa: CASLSGLLGDNEQFF; cdr3_nt: TGTGCCTCCCTGTCGGGACTCCTAGGAGACAATGAGCAGTTCTTC
d_call: .; j_call: TRBJ1-1; v_call: TRBV7-2; clone_size: .; cdr3_aa: CASSLNRNTEAFF; cdr3_nt: TGTGCCAGCAGCTTAAACAGGAACACTGAAGCTTTCTTT
d_call: .; j_call: TRBJ2-5; v_call: TRBV19; clone_size: .; cdr3_aa: CASSFRDGRQETQYF; cdr3_nt: TGTGCCAGTAGTTTCAGGGACGGCCGCCAAGAGACCCAGTACTTC
d_call: .; j_call: TRBJ1-1; v_call: TRBV29-1; clone_size: few; cdr3_aa: CSVDITEAFF; cdr3_nt: TGCAGCGTTGATATCACTGAAGCTTTCTTT
d_call: .; j_call: TRBJ1-3; v_call: TRBV15; clone_size: few; cdr3_aa: CATSREGGSPGNTIYF; cdr3_nt: TGTGCCACCAGCAGAGAGGGGGGCTCTCCTGGAAACACCATATATTTT
d_call: .; j_call: TRBJ1-2; v_call: TRBV29-1; clone_size: .; cdr3_aa: CSVLDGDGYTF; cdr3_nt: TGCAGCGTCCTAGACGGAGATGGCTACACCTTC
d_call: .; j_call: TRBJ2-5; v_call: TRBV7-3; clone_size: .; cdr3_aa: CASSLRGAPVETQYF; cdr3_nt: TGTGCCAGCAGCCTTCGGGGGGCCCCCGTGGAGACCCAGTACTTC
d_call: .; j_call: TRBJ1-2; v_call: TRBV28; clone_size: .; cdr3_aa: CASSRGGMSNYGYTF; cdr3_nt: TGTGCCAGCAGCCGGGGGGGAATGTCTAACTATGGCTACACCTTC
d_call: .; j_call: TRBJ1-2; v_call: TRBV19; clone_size: .; cdr3_aa: CASSMGDGAYGYTF; cdr3_nt: TGTGCCAGTAGTATGGGGGATGGGGCCTATGGCTACACCTTC
d_call: .; j_call: TRBJ1-2; v_call: TRBV12-5; clone_size: .; cdr3_aa: CASGLAASRNYGYTF; cdr3_nt: TGTGCTAGTGGTTTGGCTGCCAGCCGTAACTATGGCTACACCTTC
d_call: .; j_call: TRBJ2-2; v_call: TRBV4-1; clone_size: once; cdr3_aa: CASMPNTGELFF; cdr3_nt: TGCGCCAGCATGCCGAACACCGGGGAGCTGTTTTTT
d_call: TRBD1; j_call: TRBJ1-2; v_call: TRBV28; clone_size: .; cdr3_aa: CASSSQGADYGYTF; cdr3_nt: TGTGCCAGCAGTTCACAGGGGGCGGACTATGGCTACACCTTC
d_call: .; j_call: TRBJ2-7; v_call: TRBV19; clone_size: .; cdr3_aa: CASSILPVWQIYEQYF; cdr3_nt: TGTGCCAGTAGTATCCTGCCGGTTTGGCAGATATACGAGCAGTACTTC
d_call: TRBD1; j_call: TRBJ1-1; v_call: TRBV10-3; clone_size: once; cdr3_aa: CAMGQGNTEAFF; cdr3_nt: TGTGCCATGGGACAGGGGAACACTGAAGCTTTCTTT
d_call: .; j_call: TRBJ2-5; v_call: TRBV7-9; clone_size: .; cdr3_aa: CASSLAGWETQYF; cdr3_nt: TGTGCCAGCAGCTTAGCGGGTTGGGAGACCCAGTACTTC
d_call: TRBD1; j_call: TRBJ1-5; v_call: TRBV5-1; clone_size: once; cdr3_aa: CASSTTGAQPQHF; cdr3_nt: TGCGCCAGCAGTACCACAGGGGCACAGCCCCAGCATTTT
d_call: TRBD2; j_call: TRBJ2-3; v_call: TRBV4-2; clone_size: .; cdr3_aa: CASSQLRVSAGGSTDTQYF; cdr3_nt: TGTGCCAGCAGCCAACTAAGGGTTTCCGCGGGAGGTAGCACAGATACGCAGTATTTT
d_call: TRBD1; j_call: TRBJ2-5; v_call: TRBV5-1; clone_size: .; cdr3_aa: CASSLQGAIQETQYF; cdr3_nt: TGCGCCAGCAGCTTGCAGGGGGCTATCCAAGAGACCCAGTACTTC
d_call: .; j_call: TRBJ2-1; v_call: TRBV7-8; clone_size: .; cdr3_aa: CASSLTGLSYNEQFF; cdr3_nt: TGTGCCAGCAGCTTAACTGGACTCTCCTACAATGAGCAGTTCTTC
d_call: .; j_call: TRBJ2-7; v_call: TRBV29-1; clone_size: few; cdr3_aa: CSVSMTQVGAYEQYF; cdr3_nt: TGCAGCGTTTCGATGACCCAGGTGGGAGCCTACGAGCAGTACTTC
d_call: TRBD2; j_call: TRBJ2-1; v_call: TRBV30; clone_size: .; cdr3_aa: CAWTAGGPSYNEQFF; cdr3_nt: TGTGCCTGGACAGCGGGAGGGCCTTCCTACAATGAGCAGTTCTTC
d_call: .; j_call: TRBJ1-2; v_call: TRBV5-4; clone_size: .; cdr3_aa: CASSLVQVPYGYTF; cdr3_nt: TGTGCCAGCAGCTTGGTACAGGTCCCCTATGGCTACACCTTC
d_call: .; j_call: TRBJ1-2; v_call: TRBV19; clone_size: .; cdr3_aa: CASSAGYGYTF; cdr3_nt: TGTGCCAGTAGTGCAGGGTATGGCTACACCTTC
d_call: .; j_call: TRBJ1-1; v_call: TRBV4-2; clone_size: .; cdr3_aa: CASSQVRGVNTEAFF; cdr3_nt: TGTGCCAGCAGCCAAGTCAGGGGTGTGAACACTGAAGCTTTCTTT
d_call: .; j_call: TRBJ2-7; v_call: TRBV18; clone_size: .; cdr3_aa: CASSPPLGLLSYEQYF; cdr3_nt: TGTGCCAGCTCACCACCGTTGGGACTGCTCTCCTACGAGCAGTACTTC
d_call: TRBD2; j_call: TRBJ2-7; v_call: TRBV2; clone_size: .; cdr3_aa: CASSPPPGLAGVVSYEQYF; cdr3_nt: TGTGCCAGCAGCCCACCCCCCGGACTAGCGGGAGTGGTCTCCTACGAGCAGTACTTC
d_call: .; j_call: TRBJ2-7; v_call: TRBV5-5; clone_size: .; cdr3_aa: CASRRPGTHPYEQYF; cdr3_nt: TGTGCCAGCAGAAGGCCCGGGACCCATCCCTACGAGCAGTACTTC
d_call: .; j_call: TRBJ1-1; v_call: TRBV29-1; clone_size: .; cdr3_aa: CSVDGLLNTEAFF; cdr3_nt: TGCAGCGTGGATGGACTCCTGAACACTGAAGCTTTCTTT
d_call: .; j_call: TRBJ1-2; v_call: TRBV12-5; clone_size: .; cdr3_aa: CASGLDGGIRGYTF; cdr3_nt: TGTGCTAGTGGTTTGGATGGGGGGATCAGGGGCTACACCTTC
d_call: TRBD2; j_call: TRBJ2-2; v_call: TRBV28; clone_size: .; cdr3_aa: CAGESGTSAYTGELFF; cdr3_nt: TGTGCCGGAGAAAGTGGGACTAGCGCGTACACCGGGGAGCTGTTTTTT
d_call: TRBD1; j_call: TRBJ1-4; v_call: TRBV2; clone_size: .; cdr3_aa: CASSGGQPEKLFF; cdr3_nt: TGTGCCAGCAGTGGGGGACAGCCTGAAAAACTGTTTTTT
d_call: .; j_call: TRBJ1-2; v_call: TRBV25-1; clone_size: .; cdr3_aa: CASSGEDIYGYTF; cdr3_nt: TGTGCCAGCAGTGGAGAGGACATCTATGGCTACACCTTC
d_call: .; j_call: TRBJ2-5; v_call: TRBV7-2; clone_size: .; cdr3_aa: CASSPRSPGSGETQYF; cdr3_nt: TGTGCCAGCAGTCCCCGCAGTCCCGGATCGGGAGAGACCCAGTACTTC